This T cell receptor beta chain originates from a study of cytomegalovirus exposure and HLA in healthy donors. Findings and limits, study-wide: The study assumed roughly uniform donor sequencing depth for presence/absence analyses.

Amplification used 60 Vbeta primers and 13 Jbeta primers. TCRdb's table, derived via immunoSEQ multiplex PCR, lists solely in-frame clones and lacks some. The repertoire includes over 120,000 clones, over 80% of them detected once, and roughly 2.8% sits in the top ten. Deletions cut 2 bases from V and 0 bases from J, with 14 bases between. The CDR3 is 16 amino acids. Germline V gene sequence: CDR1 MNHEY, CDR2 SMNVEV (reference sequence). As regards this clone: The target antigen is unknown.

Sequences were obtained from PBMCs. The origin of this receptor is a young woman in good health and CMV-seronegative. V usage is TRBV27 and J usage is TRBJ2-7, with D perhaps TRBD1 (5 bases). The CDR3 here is CASSLLMTASSYEQYF. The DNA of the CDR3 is TGTGCCAGCAGTTTACTCATGACAGCGAGCTCCTACGAGCAGTACTTC.